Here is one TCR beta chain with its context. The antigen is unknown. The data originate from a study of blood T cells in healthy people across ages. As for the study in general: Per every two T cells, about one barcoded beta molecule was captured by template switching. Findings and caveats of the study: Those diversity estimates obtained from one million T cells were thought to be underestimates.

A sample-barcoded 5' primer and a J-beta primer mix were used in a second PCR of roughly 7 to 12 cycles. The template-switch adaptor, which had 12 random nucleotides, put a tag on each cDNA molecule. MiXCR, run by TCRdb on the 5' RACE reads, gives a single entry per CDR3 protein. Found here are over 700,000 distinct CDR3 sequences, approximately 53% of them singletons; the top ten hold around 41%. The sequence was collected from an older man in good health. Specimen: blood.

The CDR3 is CATSDDRAWDYGYTF. CDR3 coding DNA: TGTGCCACCAGTGATGACAGGGCGTGGGACTATGGCTACACCTTC. V and J are TRBV24-1 and TRBJ1-2, with 7 bases fitting TRBD1. The CDR3 extends over 15 amino acids. Germline-derived CDR1 and CDR2 are KGHDR and SFDVKD. Trimming removed 3 bases from V and 3 bases from J; junction bases left unmatched: 6.